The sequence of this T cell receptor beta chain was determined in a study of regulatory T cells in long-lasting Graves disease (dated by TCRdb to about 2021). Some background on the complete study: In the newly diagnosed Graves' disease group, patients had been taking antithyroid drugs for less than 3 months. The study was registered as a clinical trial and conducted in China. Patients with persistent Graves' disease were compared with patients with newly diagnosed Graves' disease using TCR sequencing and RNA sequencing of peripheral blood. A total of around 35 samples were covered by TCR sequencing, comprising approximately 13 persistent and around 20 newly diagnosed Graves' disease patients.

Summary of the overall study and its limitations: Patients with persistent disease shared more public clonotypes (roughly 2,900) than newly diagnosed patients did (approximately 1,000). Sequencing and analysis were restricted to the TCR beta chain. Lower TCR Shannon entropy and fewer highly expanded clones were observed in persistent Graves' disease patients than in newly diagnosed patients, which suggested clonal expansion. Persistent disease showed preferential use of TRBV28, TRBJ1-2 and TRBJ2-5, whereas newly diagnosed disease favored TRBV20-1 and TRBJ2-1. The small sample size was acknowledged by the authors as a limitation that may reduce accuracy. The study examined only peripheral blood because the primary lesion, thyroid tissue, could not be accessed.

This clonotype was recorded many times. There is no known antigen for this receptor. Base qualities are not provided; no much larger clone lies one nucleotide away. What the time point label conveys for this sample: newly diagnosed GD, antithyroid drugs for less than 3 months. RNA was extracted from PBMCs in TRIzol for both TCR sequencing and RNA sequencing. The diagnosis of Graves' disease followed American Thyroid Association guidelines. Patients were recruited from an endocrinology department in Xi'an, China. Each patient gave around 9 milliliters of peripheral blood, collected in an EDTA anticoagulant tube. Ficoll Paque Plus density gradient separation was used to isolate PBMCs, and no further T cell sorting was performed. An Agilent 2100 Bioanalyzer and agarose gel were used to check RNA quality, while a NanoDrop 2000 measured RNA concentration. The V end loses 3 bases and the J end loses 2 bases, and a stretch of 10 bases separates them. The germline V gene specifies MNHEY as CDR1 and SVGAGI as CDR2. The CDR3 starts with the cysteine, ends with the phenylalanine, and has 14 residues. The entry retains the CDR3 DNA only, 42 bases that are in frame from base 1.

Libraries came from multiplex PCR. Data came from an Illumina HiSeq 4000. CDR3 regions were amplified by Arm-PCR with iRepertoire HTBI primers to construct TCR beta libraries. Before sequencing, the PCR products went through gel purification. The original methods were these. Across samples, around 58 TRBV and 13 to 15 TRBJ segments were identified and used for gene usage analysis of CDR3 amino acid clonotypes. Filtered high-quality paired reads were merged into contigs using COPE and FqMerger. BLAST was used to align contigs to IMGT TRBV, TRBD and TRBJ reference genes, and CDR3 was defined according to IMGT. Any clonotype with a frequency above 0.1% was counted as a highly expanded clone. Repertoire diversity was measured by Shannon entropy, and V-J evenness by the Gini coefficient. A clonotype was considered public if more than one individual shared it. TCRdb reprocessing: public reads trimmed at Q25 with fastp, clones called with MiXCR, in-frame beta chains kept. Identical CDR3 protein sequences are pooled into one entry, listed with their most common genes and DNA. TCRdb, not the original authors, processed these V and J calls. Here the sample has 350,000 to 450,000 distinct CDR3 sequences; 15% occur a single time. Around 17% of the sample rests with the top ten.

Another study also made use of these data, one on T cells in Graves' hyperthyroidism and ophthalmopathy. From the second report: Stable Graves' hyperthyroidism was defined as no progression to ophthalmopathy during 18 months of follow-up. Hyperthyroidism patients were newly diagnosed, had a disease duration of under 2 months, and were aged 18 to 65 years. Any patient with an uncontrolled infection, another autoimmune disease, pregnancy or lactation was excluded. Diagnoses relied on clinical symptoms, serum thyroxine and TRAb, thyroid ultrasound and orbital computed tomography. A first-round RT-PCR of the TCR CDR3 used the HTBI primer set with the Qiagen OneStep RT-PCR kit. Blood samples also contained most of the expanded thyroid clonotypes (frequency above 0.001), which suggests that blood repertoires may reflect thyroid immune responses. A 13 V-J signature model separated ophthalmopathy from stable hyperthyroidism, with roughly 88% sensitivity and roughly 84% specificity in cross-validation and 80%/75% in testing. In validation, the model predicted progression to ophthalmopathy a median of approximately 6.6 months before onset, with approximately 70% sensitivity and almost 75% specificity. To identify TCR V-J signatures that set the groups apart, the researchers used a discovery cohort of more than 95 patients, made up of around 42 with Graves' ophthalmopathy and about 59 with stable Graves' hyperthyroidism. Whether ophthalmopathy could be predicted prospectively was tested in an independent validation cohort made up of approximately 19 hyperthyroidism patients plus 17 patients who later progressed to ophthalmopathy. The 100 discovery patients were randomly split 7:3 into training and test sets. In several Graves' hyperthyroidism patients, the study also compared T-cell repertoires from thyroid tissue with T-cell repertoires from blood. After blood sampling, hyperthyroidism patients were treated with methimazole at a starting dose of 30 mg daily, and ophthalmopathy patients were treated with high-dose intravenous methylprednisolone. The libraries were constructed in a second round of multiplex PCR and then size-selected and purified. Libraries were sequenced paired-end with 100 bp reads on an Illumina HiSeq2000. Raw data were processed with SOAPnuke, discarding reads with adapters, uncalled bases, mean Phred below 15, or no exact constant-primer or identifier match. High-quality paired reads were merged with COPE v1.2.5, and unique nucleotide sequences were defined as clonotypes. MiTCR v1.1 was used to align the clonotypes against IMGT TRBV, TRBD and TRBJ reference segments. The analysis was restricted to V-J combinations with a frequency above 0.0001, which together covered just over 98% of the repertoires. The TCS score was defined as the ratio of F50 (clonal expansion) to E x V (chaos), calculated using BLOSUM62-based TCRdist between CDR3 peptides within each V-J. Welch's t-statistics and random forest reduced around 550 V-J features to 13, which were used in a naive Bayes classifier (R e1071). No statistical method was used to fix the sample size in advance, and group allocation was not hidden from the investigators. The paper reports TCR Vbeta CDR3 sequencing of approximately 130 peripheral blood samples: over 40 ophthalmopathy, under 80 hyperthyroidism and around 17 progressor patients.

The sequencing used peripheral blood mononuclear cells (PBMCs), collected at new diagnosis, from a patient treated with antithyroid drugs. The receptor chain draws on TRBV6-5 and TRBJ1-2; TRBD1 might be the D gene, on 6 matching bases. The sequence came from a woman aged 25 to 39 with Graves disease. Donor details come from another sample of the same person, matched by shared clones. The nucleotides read TGTGCCAGCAGTTATAACCAGGGGAACTATGGCTACACCTTC. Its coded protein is CASSYNQGNYGYTF.